One and the same sample provided the 24 T cell receptor beta chains below, sequenced in a study of vaccination effects on CD4 cells after COVID-19 (dated 2022 in TCRdb). Library creation used the immunoSEQ multiplex PCR assay. What TCRdb holds here is the immuneACCESS table cut down to in-frame rearrangements. Part of the clones is not present; checked against another copy, under half of the missing clones reflect an unresolved V gene, and the others are unexplained. The sample table holds more than 20,000 clones, of which 60% to 85% were seen once. 9.5% to 15% of the sample lies in the top ten. These receptors lack a known antigen. In the ViraFEST assay, PBMC were stimulated with viral peptide pools, and TCR sequencing was then used to find antigen-specific CD4+ T cell clonotypes based on their expansion. After about 9 days of culture, CD4+ T cells were isolated with the EasySep CD4+ T cell isolation kit. Healthy vaccine recipients had no prior SARS-CoV-2 infection, confirmed by negative nucleocapsid antibodies before and after vaccination.

The source was CD4+ T cells from PBMCs cultured with HCoV-OC43 spike peptides, collected before COVID-19 vaccination. This specimen's cell subset or site label, per the study, means: HCoV-OC43 spike overlapping peptide pool stimulation. The origin of the receptors is a human donor who received a COVID-19 vaccine.

This sequence joins TRBV3-1 (or the pseudogene TRBV3-2) and TRBJ2-1; D uncertain. CDR1 and CDR2 (germline): LGHDT, YNNKEL (reference sequence). The CDR3 spans 15 residues. Trimming took off 1 base at V and 1 base at J, with 8 bases between the two ends. The CDR3 here is CASSQGQLSYNEQFF. The DNA of the CDR3 is TGTGCCAGCAGCCAAGGGCAGCTGTCCTACAATGAGCAGTTCTTC.

This clone appeared a few times. The rearrangement uses TRBV3-1 (or the pseudogene TRBV3-2) and TRBJ1-5; D gene unclear. The V and J ends lost 1 base and 0 bases respectively, with 4 bases between them. The CDR3 extends over 14 amino acids. Germline loops: CDR1 LGHDT, CDR2 YNNKEL (reference sequence). In DNA form, the CDR3 reads TGTGCCAGCAGCCAAGCCAGTAGCAATCAGCCCCAGCATTTT. This translates into CASSQASSNQPQHF.

The chain joins TRBV19 to TRBJ2-1, with TRBD2 identical over 12 bases. J lost 1 base, V lost 5 bases, and 9 bases had no gene match. This CDR3 spans 18 amino acids. CDR1 and CDR2 (germline): LNHDA, SQIVND (reference sequence). In DNA form, the CDR3 reads TGTGCCAGTAGTGTTCTAGCGGGAGGGGGCGGATCCTACAATGAGCAGTTCTTC. It yields the protein CASSVLAGGGGSYNEQFF. The full variable domain, in which reference TRBV19 and TRBJ2-1 provide the parts outside the CDR3, is DGGITQSPKYLFRKEGQNVTLSCEQNLNHDAMYWYRQDPGQGLRLIYYSQIVNDFQKGDIAEGYSVSREKKESFPLTVTSAQKNPTAFYLCASSVLAGGGGSYNEQFFGPGTRLTVL.

This chain joins TRBV6-5 and TRBJ1-5, with TRBD1 matching 10 bases. CDR3 size: 15 residues. Unmatched junction bases numbered 4, after V lost 6 bases and J lost 2 bases. Germline V gives CDR1 MNHEY, CDR2 SVGAGI. As DNA, the CDR3 is TGTGCCAGCAGGGACAGGGGGAATGGCAATCAGCCCCAGCATTTT. Translation gives CASRDRGNGNQPQHF.

The CDR3 reads CASSLVGQGIYEQYF. For the CDR3, the DNA is TGTGCCAGCAGCTTGGTGGGACAGGGAATCTACGAGCAGTACTTC. The chain is built from TRBV5-8 and TRBJ2-7, with 9 bases aligning to TRBD1. Trimming cost V 0 bases and J 3 bases; bases outside gene matches: 4. Looked up from germline, CDR1 is SGHTS and CDR2 is YDEGEE. The CDR3 is 15 residues long.

The chain links TRBV27 to TRBJ1-4; TRBD1 matches at 7 bases. This CDR3 is 14 amino acids long. The germline CDR1 and CDR2 sequences are MNHEY and SMNVEV (reference sequence). V dropped 5 bases and J dropped 8; count of bases not matched to a gene: 8. CDR3 DNA: TGTGCCAGCAGTCTACAGGGGATAGGGGAAAAACTGTTTTTT. Translating it yields CASSLQGIGEKLFF.

V gene TRBV3-1 (or the pseudogene TRBV3-2) combines with J gene TRBJ2-5; 9 nucleotides agree with TRBD2. The CDR3 runs to 15 residues. Per germline, CDR1 LGHDT and CDR2 YNNKEL (reference sequence). With 4 bases clipped from V and 5 bases from J, the junction kept 8 bases outside the gene matches. Here the CDR3 reads CASSPTRGGWETQYF. CDR3 nucleotides: TGTGCCAGCAGCCCGACGCGGGGGGGCTGGGAGACCCAGTACTTC.

The CDR3: CASSGTGTSRETQYF. The CDR3 bases are TGTGCCAGTAGTGGCACCGGGACTAGCAGAGAGACCCAGTACTTC. The chain employs TRBV19 and TRBJ2-5; 9 bases match TRBD2. The V gene's germline CDR1 is LNHDA and CDR2 SQIVND (reference sequence). V shed 5 bases and J 4 bases; nucleotides not matched to a gene: 8. CDR3 size: 15 residues.

This clone was found a few times. The chain couples TRBV5-6 to TRBJ2-7; weak D call: TRBD2 (6 bases). V lost 4 bases to trimming and J lost 5 bases, with 22 bases between them. The germline V gene encodes CDR1 SGHDT and CDR2 YYEEEE. This CDR3 is 16 amino acids long. The CDR3 nucleotides read TGTGCCAGCAGCCCTCGCTTCGGGACTGAGAACGACGAGCAGTACTTC. Its translation: CASSPRFGTENDEQYF. Using reference TRBV5-6 and TRBJ2-7 for the parts outside the CDR3, the full variable domain is DAGVTQSPTHLIKTRGQQVTLRCSPKSGHDTVSWYQQALGQGPQFIFQYYEEEERQRGNFPDRFSGHQFPNYSSELNVNALLLGDSALYLCASSPRFGTENDEQYFGPGTRLTVT.

The J gene is TRBJ2-3, the V gene TRBV12-5, with D maybe TRBD2 (6 bases). CDR1 and CDR2 from the germline V gene are LGHNT and FRNRAP. The CDR3 sequence is 13 residues long. Trimming left V 0 bases short and J 9 bases short, with 10 bases between. The CDR3 loop reads CASGLVGAGTQYF. CDR3 DNA sequence: TGTGCTAGTGGTTTGGTAGGAGCGGGCACGCAGTATTTT.

The chain uses TRBV10-2 and TRBJ1-5, with D unclear. CDR1 is WSHSY and CDR2 is SAAADI in the germline V gene. The CDR3 length is 16 residues. V lost 0 bases and J lost 7, with 16 bases in between. The CDR3 region has the DNA TGCGCCAGCAGTGAGTCGGGTATGCGGTACGCGCAGCCCCAGCATTTT. It encodes CASSESGMRYAQPQHF.

J is TRBJ1-1 and V is TRBV6-5; TRBD1 might be the D (5 bases). Between the trimmed V and J ends, which lost 4 bases and 7 bases, there was a span of 16 bases. The CDR3 is 14 amino acids. Germline V lookup: CDR1 MNHEY, CDR2 SVGAGI. CDR3 sequence: CASSFGTGRSEAFF. CDR3 nucleotides: TGTGCCAGCAGTTTCGGGACGGGCAGAAGTGAAGCTTTCTTT.

The rearrangement links TRBV10-3 to TRBJ1-2; 9 positions agree with TRBD1. Germline CDR1 reads ENHRY; CDR2 reads SYGVKD. There are 13 residues in the CDR3. J was trimmed by 3 bases and V by 9 bases; bases with no gene match: 5. CDR3 in amino acids: CAIQGAKYYGYTF. The CDR3 bases are TGTGCCATACAGGGGGCCAAATACTATGGCTACACCTTC.

The V gene is TRBV10-3, the J gene TRBJ2-7; TRBD1 aligns across 8 bases. This CDR3 spans 12 amino acids. V was clipped by 8 bases and J by 2 bases; unmatched bases: 2. Looked up from germline, CDR1 is ENHRY and CDR2 is SYGVKD. The CDR3 is CAIQGAAYEQYF. In nucleotides, the CDR3 is TGTGCCATCCAGGGGGCGGCCTACGAGCAGTACTTC.

The chain combines TRBV11-3 with TRBJ2-7, with D perhaps matching TRBD1 (6 bases). Germline loops: CDR1 SGHNT, CDR2 YENEEA. The CDR3 totals 14 residues. Between the trimmed V and J ends, which lost 0 bases and 5 bases, there was a span of 11 bases. The CDR3 protein is CASSLEGQSHEQYF. Written as DNA, the CDR3 is TGTGCCAGCAGCTTAGAAGGACAGAGCCACGAGCAGTACTTC.

This clone appeared a few times. The chain joins TRBV20-1 to TRBJ1-2; the D is unclear. The length of the CDR3 is 12 residues. The V end lost 3 bases, the J end lost 7 bases, and 12 bases lay between the germline ends. CDR1 DFQATT and CDR2 SNEGSKA come from the germline V gene (reference sequence). Here the CDR3 reads CSASLESGGYTF. The CDR3 DNA reads as TGCAGTGCTAGTCTGGAGTCGGGTGGCTACACCTTC.

The chain links TRBV12-3 or TRBV12-4 to TRBJ2-5; 7 bases line up with TRBD2. J lost 6 bases, V lost 5 bases, and 3 bases had no gene match. The CDR3 extends over 12 amino acids. The CDR3 DNA is TGTGCCAGCAGTCCGGGGGGAAAGACCCAGTACTTC. Its protein is CASSPGGKTQYF.

This sequence joins TRBV12-2 and TRBJ2-1; the table's D call of TRBD2 was not tested on the DNA. TRBV12-2 has pseudogene status. This CDR3 is built from 22 residues. The CDR3 sequence is CASRLARGTGRLAGGPYNEQFF. The CDR3 region has the DNA TGTGCAAGTCGCTTAGCGCGTGGGACAGGGCGGCTAGCGGGAGGGCCATACAATGAGCAGTTCTTC.

CDR3 DNA sequence: TGTGCCACCAGTGATTCAAAACGGGGGGGCACAGATACGCAGTATTTT. Its protein is CATSDSKRGGTDTQYF. This chain uses TRBV24-1 with TRBJ2-3, with TRBD2 identical over 7 bases. From germline, CDR1 is KGHDR and CDR2 SFDVKD. The CDR3 consists of 16 residues. V lost 2 bases to trimming and J lost 1 base; unmatched junction nucleotides: 5.

The chain couples TRBV6-5 to TRBJ1-2; 8 bases are a match to TRBD1. The CDR3 has 14 amino acids. J gave up 5 bases and V 6 bases, and 8 bases lay outside the gene matches. Per germline, CDR1 MNHEY and CDR2 SVGAGI. The CDR3 loop is CASRHGTGTYGYTF. In DNA, the CDR3 is TGTGCCAGCAGGCACGGGACAGGAACATATGGCTACACCTTC.

The chain uses TRBV7-9 and TRBJ1-1; TRBD1 is a possible D gene (5 bases). The CDR3 runs 12 residues. Germline values: CDR1 SEHNR, CDR2 FQNEAQ (reference sequence). Trimming removed 4 bases from V and 3 bases from J, with 6 bases in between. CDR3 DNA sequence: TGTGCCAGCAGCTGGGACGACACTGAAGCTTTCTTT. Protein: CASSWDDTEAFF. The full variable domain, in which reference TRBV7-9 and TRBJ1-1 provide the parts outside the CDR3, is DTGVSQNPRHKITKRGQNVTFRCDPISEHNRLYWYRQTLGQGPEFLTYFQNEAQLEKSRLLSDRFSAERPKGSFSTLEIQRTEQGDSAMYLCASSWDDTEAFFGQGTRLTVV.

This clone was counted only a few times. V and J are TRBV6-1 and TRBJ2-3, with D unresolved. Germline V lookup: CDR1 MNHNS, CDR2 SASEGT. The CDR3 has 14 amino acids. Trimming stripped 1 base from V and 2 bases from J, with 7 bases between. Here the CDR3 reads CASSEGGYTDTQYF. In DNA, the CDR3 is TGTGCCAGCAGTGAAGGCGGCTACACAGATACGCAGTATTTT.

This chain links TRBV6-5 with TRBJ2-7; 10 positions match TRBD2. The CDR3 totals 14 residues. Germline lookup yields CDR1 MNHEY and CDR2 SVGAGI. V lost 2 bases, J lost 4 bases, and 2 bases stayed unmatched. CDR3 sequence: CASSYQAGGYEQYF. The CDR3, as DNA: TGTGCCAGCAGTTACCAAGCGGGAGGGTACGAGCAGTACTTC.

This clone was seen a handful of times. The DNA of the CDR3 is TGTGCCAGCAGTATAGCGGGGGCGAAAGAGACCCAGTACTTC. It yields the protein CASSIAGAKETQYF. The chain combines TRBV6-5 with TRBJ2-5, with TRBD2 matching over 9 bases. Germline values: CDR1 MNHEY, CDR2 SVGAGI. This CDR3 has 14 residues. J was trimmed by 3 bases and V by 5 bases; bases with no gene match: 4.